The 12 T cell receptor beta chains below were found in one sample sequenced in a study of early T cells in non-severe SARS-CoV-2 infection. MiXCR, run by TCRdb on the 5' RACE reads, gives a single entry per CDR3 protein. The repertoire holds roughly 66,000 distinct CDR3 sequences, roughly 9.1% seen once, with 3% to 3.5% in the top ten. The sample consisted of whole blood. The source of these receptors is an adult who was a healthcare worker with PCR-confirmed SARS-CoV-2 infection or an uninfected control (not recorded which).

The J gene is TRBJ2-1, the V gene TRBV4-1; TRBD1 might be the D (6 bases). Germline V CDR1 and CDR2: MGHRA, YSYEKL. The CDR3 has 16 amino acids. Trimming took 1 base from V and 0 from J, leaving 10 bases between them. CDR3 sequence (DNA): TGCGCCAGCAGCCAAGGACAGGCAAGCTCCTACAATGAGCAGTTCTTC. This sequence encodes CASSQGQASSYNEQFF.

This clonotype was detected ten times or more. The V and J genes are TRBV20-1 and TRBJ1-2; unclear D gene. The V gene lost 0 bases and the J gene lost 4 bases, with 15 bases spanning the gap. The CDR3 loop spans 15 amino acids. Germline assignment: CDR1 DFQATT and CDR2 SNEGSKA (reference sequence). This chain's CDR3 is CSARDGRAGGYGYTF. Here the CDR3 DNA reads TGCAGTGCTAGAGATGGCCGGGCTGGAGGCTATGGCTACACCTTC.

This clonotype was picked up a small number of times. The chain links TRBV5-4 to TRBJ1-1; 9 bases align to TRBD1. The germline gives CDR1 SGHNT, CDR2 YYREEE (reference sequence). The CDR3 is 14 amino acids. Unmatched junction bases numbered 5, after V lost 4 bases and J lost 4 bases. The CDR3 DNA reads TGTGCCAGCAGCCCAAGACAGGGGGGCACTGAAGCTTTCTTT. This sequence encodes CASSPRQGGTEAFF.

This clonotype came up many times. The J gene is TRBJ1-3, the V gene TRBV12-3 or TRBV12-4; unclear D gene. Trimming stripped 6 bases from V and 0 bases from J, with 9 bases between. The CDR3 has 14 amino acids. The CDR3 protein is CASSRRSSGNTIYF. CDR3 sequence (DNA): TGTGCCAGCAGCCGCAGGAGCTCTGGAAACACCATATATTTT.

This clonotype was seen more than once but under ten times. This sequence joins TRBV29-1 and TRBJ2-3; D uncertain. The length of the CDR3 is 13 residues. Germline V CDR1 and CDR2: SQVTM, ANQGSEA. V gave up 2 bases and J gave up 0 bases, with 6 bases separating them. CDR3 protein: CSVEPGSTDTQYF. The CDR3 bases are TGCAGCGTTGAACCCGGGAGCACAGATACGCAGTATTTT.

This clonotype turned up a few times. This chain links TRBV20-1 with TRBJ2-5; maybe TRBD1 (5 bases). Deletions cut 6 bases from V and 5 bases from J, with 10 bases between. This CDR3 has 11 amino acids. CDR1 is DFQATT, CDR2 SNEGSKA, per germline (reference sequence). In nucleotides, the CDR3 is TGCAGTGCGGGGCGGCAGGAGACCCAGTACTTC. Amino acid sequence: CSAGRQETQYF.

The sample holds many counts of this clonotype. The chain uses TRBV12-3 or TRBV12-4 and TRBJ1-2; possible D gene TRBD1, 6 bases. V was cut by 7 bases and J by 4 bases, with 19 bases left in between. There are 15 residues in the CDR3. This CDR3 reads CASTLDGQGGYGYTF. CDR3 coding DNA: TGTGCCAGCACTTTGGACGGACAAGGGGGCTATGGCTACACCTTC.

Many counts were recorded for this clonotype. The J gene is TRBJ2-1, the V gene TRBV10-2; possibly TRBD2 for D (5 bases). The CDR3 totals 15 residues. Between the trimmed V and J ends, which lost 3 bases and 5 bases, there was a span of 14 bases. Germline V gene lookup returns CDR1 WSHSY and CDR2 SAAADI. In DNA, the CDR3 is TGCGCCAGCAGTGACGGGCGACTATCTGACAATGAGCAGTTCTTC. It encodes CASSDGRLSDNEQFF.

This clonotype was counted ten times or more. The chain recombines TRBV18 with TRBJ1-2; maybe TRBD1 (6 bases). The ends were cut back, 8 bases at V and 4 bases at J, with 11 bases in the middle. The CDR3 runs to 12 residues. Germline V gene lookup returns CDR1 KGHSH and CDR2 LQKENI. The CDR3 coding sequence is TGTGCCAGCAGCCCGGACAGCTATGGCTACACCTTC. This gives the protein CASSPDSYGYTF. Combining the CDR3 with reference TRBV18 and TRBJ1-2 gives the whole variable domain NAGVMQNPRHLVRRRGQEARLRCSPMKGHSHVYWYRQLPEEGLKFMVYLQKENIIDESGMPKERFSAEFPKEGPSILRIQQVVRGDSAAYFCASSPDSYGYTFGSGTRLTVV.

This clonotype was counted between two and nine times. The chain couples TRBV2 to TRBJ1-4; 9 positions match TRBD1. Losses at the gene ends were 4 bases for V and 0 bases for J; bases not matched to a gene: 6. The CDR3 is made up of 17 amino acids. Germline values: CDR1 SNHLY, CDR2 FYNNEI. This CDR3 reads CASSAGTGHATNEKLFF. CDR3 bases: TGTGCCAGCAGTGCTGGGACAGGGCACGCAACTAATGAAAAACTGTTTTTT.

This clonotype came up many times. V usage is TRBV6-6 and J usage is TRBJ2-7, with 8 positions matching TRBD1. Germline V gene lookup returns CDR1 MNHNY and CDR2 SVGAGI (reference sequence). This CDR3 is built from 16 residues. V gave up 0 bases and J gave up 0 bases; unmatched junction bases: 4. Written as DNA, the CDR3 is TGTGCCAGCAGTTACTCGAGGACAGGGAGCTCCTACGAGCAGTACTTC. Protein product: CASSYSRTGSSYEQYF.

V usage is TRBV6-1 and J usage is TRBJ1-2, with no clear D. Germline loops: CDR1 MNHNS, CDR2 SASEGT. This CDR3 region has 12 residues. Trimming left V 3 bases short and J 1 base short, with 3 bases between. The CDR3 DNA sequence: TGTGCCAGCAGTGACAATAACTATGGCTACACCTTC. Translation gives CASSDNNYGYTF.